This T cell receptor beta chain was documented in a study of blood T cell repertoires in COVID-19. Study overall: In each case, the material was cDNA or gDNA derived from T cells, B-cell-depleted T cells, or PBMCs.

V was shortened by 7 bases and J by 0 bases, with 13 bases between the two germline ends. CDR1 is MNHEY and CDR2 is SVGAGI in the germline V gene. The CDR3 loop spans 15 amino acids. As originally analysed: Reference gene primer amplification gave nucleated cell count estimates. This table comes from immunoSEQ multiplex PCR, and its TCRdb copy is limited to in-frame clones, with some not included. V, J and clone size reflect that table, while D and trimming were determined from the DNA. The sample carries around 100,000 clones, around 85% recorded once. The sequencing input was peripheral blood. The sequence came from a human donor in a cohort sampled during active COVID-19. This rearrangement joins TRBV6-5 to TRBJ1-3; D is perhaps TRBD1 (6 bases). The CDR3 DNA reads TGTGCCAGCACCTCAGGGGAAACCTCTGGAAACACCATATATTTT. Encoded protein: CASTSGETSGNTIYF.